Each of the 22 T cell receptor beta chains below was sequenced from the same sample in a study of blood T cell repertoires in COVID-19 (dated by TCRdb to about 2020). Library preparation was by the immunoSEQ multiplex PCR assay. TCRdb re-hosts the immuneACCESS table, in-frame sequences only. Its copies lack some clones; in the studies checked, an unresolved V gene accounts for under half of them, and the cause for the rest is not known. For this sample the table gives about 200,000 clones, of which approximately 82% were detected only once. Jointly, the top ten make up around 14% of the sample. The sequenced sample was peripheral blood. These TCRs come from a human donor in a cohort sampled during active COVID-19.

This chain uses TRBV28 with TRBJ2-1, with D perhaps matching TRBD2 (6 bases). There are 15 residues in the CDR3. V lost 3 bases and J lost 4, with 13 bases in between. The germline V gene encodes CDR1 MDHEN and CDR2 SYDVKM. The CDR3 sequence is CASSFDGSSYNEQFF. CDR3 in DNA: TGTGCCAGCAGTTTTGACGGGAGTAGTTACAATGAGCAGTTCTTC.

This clone was observed at least ten times. V is TRBV28 and J is TRBJ1-5; D possibly corresponds to TRBD1 (6 bases). The ends were cut back, 8 bases at V and 2 bases at J, with 19 bases in the middle. The CDR3 runs to 16 residues. The germline V gene has CDR1 MDHEN and CDR2 SYDVKM. The DNA for the CDR3 is TGTGCCAGCTACTCTAGGGGACACATGGGCAATCAGCCCCAGCATTTT. This translates into CASYSRGHMGNQPQHF.

The V gene is TRBV18, the J gene TRBJ2-6; 9 bases align to TRBD1. The CDR3 is 18 amino acids. Germline CDR1 KGHSH, CDR2 LQKENI. V shed 6 bases and J 0 bases; nucleotides not matched to a gene: 9. CDR3 bases: TGTGCCAGCTCGCTGACGGGACAGGGTCGCTCTGGGGCCAACGTCCTGACTTTC. Its protein product is CASSLTGQGRSGANVLTF.

The chain joins TRBV20-1 to TRBJ2-1, with a possible D match to TRBD1 (5 bases). The V end was cut by 2 bases, the J end by 8 bases, with 7 bases between. This CDR3 region has 11 residues. Looked up from germline, CDR1 is DFQATT and CDR2 is SNEGSKA (reference sequence). CDR3: CSARRGDEQFF. CDR3 nucleotide sequence: TGCAGTGCTAGAAGGGGCGATGAGCAGTTCTTC.

The V and J genes are TRBV5-4 and TRBJ2-6, with D unresolved. Trimming cost V 1 base and J 0 bases, with 8 bases left between them. The V gene's germline CDR1 is SGHNT and CDR2 YYREEE (reference sequence). The CDR3 covers 16 residues. As DNA, the CDR3 is TGTGCCAGCAGCTTGCCGGTCTACTCTGGGGCCAACGTCCTGACTTTC. It is translated as CASSLPVYSGANVLTF.

The chain recombines TRBV27 with TRBJ2-3; 7 bases map to TRBD2. This CDR3 has 15 amino acids. The J segment lost 4 bases and the V segment lost 5 bases, leaving 9 bases of the junction unmatched. Looked up from germline, CDR1 is MNHEY and CDR2 is SMNVEV (reference sequence). For the CDR3, the DNA is TGTGCCAGCAGTGACTCTAGCGGACTAGCAGATACGCAGTATTTT. Translated: CASSDSSGLADTQYF.

This sequence joins TRBV6-5 and TRBJ2-5; tentative D call: TRBD2 (7 bases). V dropped 2 bases and J dropped 3 bases, with 10 bases sitting between them. This CDR3 has 14 amino acids. Germline V gene sequence: CDR1 MNHEY, CDR2 SVGAGI. CDR3 residues: CASSYRGREETQYF. CDR3 sequence (DNA): TGTGCCAGCAGTTACAGGGGGAGGGAAGAGACCCAGTACTTC.

V and J are TRBV6-5 and TRBJ2-5; TRBD2 is a possible D gene (6 bases). V shed 6 bases and J shed 4 bases, with 12 bases lying between them. The CDR3 runs to 13 residues. The germline V gene encodes CDR1 MNHEY and CDR2 SVGAGI. CDR3 bases: TGTGCCAGCAGCCTCGGGGGAACAGAGACCCAGTACTTC. It yields the protein CASSLGGTETQYF.

This clone was counted a single time. The V call is TRBV2, the J call TRBJ2-7; TRBD2 is a possible D gene (6 bases). CDR1 is SNHLY, CDR2 FYNNEI, per germline. V was shortened by 5 bases and J by 3 bases, with 14 bases between the two germline ends. The CDR3 extends over 14 amino acids. The CDR3 region is CASSSPQGLYEQYF. CDR3 coding DNA: TGTGCCAGCAGTTCCCCTCAGGGACTCTACGAGCAGTACTTC. The entire variable domain, with the rest obtained from reference TRBV2 and TRBJ2-7, is as follows: EPEVTQTPSHQVTQMGQEVILRCVPISNHLYFYWYRQILGQKVEFLVSFYNNEISEKSEIFDDQFSVERPDGSNFTLKIRSTKLEDSAMYFCASSSPQGLYEQYFGPGTRLTVT.

The V gene is TRBV6-6, the J gene TRBJ2-1, with TRBD2 identical over 8 bases. Germline CDR1 reads MNHNY; CDR2 reads SVGAGI (reference sequence). This CDR3 has 14 amino acids. The V and J ends lost 4 bases and 10 bases, in that order; junction bases with no gene match: 9. In nucleotides, the CDR3 is TGTGCCAGCAGTTCGTTAGCGGGACTCGGGGAGCAGTTCTTC. Translation: CASSSLAGLGEQFF.

V usage is TRBV3-1 (or the pseudogene TRBV3-2) and J usage is TRBJ2-7; D is unresolved. V was trimmed by 3 bases and J by 3 bases, leaving 6 bases between them. Germline CDR1 LGHDT, CDR2 YNNKEL (reference sequence). The CDR3 is 12 residues long. The CDR3 reads CASSQPSYEQYF. CDR3 bases: TGTGCCAGCAGCCAGCCCAGCTACGAGCAGTACTTC.

The chain has TRBV19 and TRBJ1-5; TRBD1 matches at 9 bases. CDR1 and CDR2 from the germline V gene are LNHDA and SQIVND (reference sequence). The V and J ends lost 3 bases and 4 bases, in that order; junction bases with no gene match: 4. The CDR3 loop spans 15 amino acids. The CDR3 sequence: CASSIGDRVNQPQHF. The DNA for the CDR3 is TGTGCCAGTAGTATCGGGGACAGGGTGAATCAGCCCCAGCATTTT.

The J gene is TRBJ2-6, the V gene TRBV7-9, with 7 bases identical to TRBD2. Germline CDR1 and CDR2: SEHNR and FQNEAQ (reference sequence). V lost 3 bases and J lost 0; bases outside the gene matches: 2. This CDR3 is 16 amino acids long. CDR3 residues: CASSFRGDSGANVLTF. DNA of the CDR3: TGTGCCAGCAGCTTCCGGGGGGACTCTGGGGCCAACGTCCTGACTTTC.

The chain couples TRBV5-1 to TRBJ1-4; D perhaps matches TRBD1 (5 bases). Germline CDR1 reads SGHRS; CDR2 reads YFSETQ. Trimming took off 0 bases at V and 5 bases at J, with 14 bases between the two ends. CDR3 length equals 16 residues. The CDR3: CASSLEGALQNEKLFF. CDR3 coding DNA: TGCGCCAGCAGCTTGGAAGGGGCGTTACAGAATGAAAAACTGTTTTTT.

The chain recombines TRBV2 with TRBJ1-2, with 11 bases fitting TRBD1. Per the germline V gene, CDR1 is SNHLY and CDR2 is FYNNEI. The length of the CDR3 is 13 residues. V was pared by 7 bases and J by 8 bases, with 6 bases of the junction left unmatched. This CDR3 is CASKSGQGDGYTF. DNA for the CDR3: TGTGCCAGCAAGTCGGGACAGGGGGACGGCTACACCTTC.

The chain combines TRBV12-5 with TRBJ2-5; no reliable D call. Trimming took 5 bases from V and 5 from J, leaving 9 bases between them. The germline gives CDR1 LGHNT, CDR2 FRNRAP. This CDR3 is 12 amino acids long. The CDR3 here is CASGPRWETQYF. CDR3 sequence (DNA): TGTGCTAGTGGTCCGAGGTGGGAGACCCAGTACTTC.

The V and J genes are TRBV18 and TRBJ2-3; tentative D call: TRBD2 (6 bases). CDR3 length: 14 amino acids. The V and J ends lost 5 bases and 0 bases respectively, with 9 bases between them. Germline CDR1 is KGHSH and CDR2 is LQKENI. The CDR3 protein is CASSGLASTDTQYF. CDR3 nucleotides: TGTGCCAGCTCAGGGCTAGCGAGCACAGATACGCAGTATTTT.

The V call is TRBV9, the J call TRBJ2-1, with 11 bases matching TRBD2. The germline V gene has CDR1 SGDLS and CDR2 YYNGEE. The CDR3 is made up of 15 amino acids. V lost 2 bases to trimming and J lost 7 bases; unmatched junction nucleotides: 5. In DNA form, the CDR3 reads TGTGCCAGCAGCGTTATGGCTAGCGGGAGGAATGAGCAGTTCTTC. This encodes CASSVMASGRNEQFF.

The J gene is TRBJ2-5, the V gene TRBV7-2, with no clear D. Germline V lookup: CDR1 SGHTA, CDR2 FQGNSA. Trimming took 4 bases from V and 4 from J, leaving 7 bases between them. The CDR3 totals 12 residues. The CDR3 DNA sequence: TGTGCCAGCAGCTATTACGGAGAGACCCAGTACTTC. Protein product: CASSYYGETQYF.

This clone came up a few times. The gene calls are TRBV18 and TRBJ1-1; no reliable D call. Germline-derived CDR1 and CDR2 are KGHSH and LQKENI. The CDR3 totals 14 residues. The V end was cut by 0 bases, the J end by 5 bases, with 10 bases between. The CDR3 reads CASSPPEGSTEAFF. The CDR3 nucleotides read TGTGCCAGCTCACCACCGGAAGGGAGTACTGAAGCTTTCTTT. The variable domain in full, with the rest retrieved from reference TRBV18 and TRBJ1-1, is NAGVMQNPRHLVRRRGQEARLRCSPMKGHSHVYWYRQLPEEGLKFMVYLQKENIIDESGMPKERFSAEFPKEGPSILRIQQVVRGDSAAYFCASSPPEGSTEAFFGQGTRLTVV.

This rearrangement joins TRBV4-1 to TRBJ1-2, with TRBD1 identical over 7 bases. The germline CDR1 and CDR2 sequences are MGHRA and YSYEKL. The CDR3 contains 16 residues. V shed 4 bases and J 3 bases; nucleotides not matched to a gene: 11. DNA for the CDR3: TGCGCCAGCAGCCCAAGTCGGACAGGCGGACACTATGGCTACACCTTC. Translation: CASSPSRTGGHYGYTF.

This clone occurred a few times. This chain links TRBV9 with TRBJ1-3; 9 bases are a match to TRBD1. Germline assignment: CDR1 SGDLS and CDR2 YYNGEE. CDR3 length: 15 amino acids. After removal of 7 bases from V and 4 bases from J, the junction contained 9 bases not matched to a gene. Written as DNA, the CDR3 is TGTGCCAGCGGGCAGGGACAGGGTTCCGGAAACACCATATATTTT. Its translation: CASGQGQGSGNTIYF.